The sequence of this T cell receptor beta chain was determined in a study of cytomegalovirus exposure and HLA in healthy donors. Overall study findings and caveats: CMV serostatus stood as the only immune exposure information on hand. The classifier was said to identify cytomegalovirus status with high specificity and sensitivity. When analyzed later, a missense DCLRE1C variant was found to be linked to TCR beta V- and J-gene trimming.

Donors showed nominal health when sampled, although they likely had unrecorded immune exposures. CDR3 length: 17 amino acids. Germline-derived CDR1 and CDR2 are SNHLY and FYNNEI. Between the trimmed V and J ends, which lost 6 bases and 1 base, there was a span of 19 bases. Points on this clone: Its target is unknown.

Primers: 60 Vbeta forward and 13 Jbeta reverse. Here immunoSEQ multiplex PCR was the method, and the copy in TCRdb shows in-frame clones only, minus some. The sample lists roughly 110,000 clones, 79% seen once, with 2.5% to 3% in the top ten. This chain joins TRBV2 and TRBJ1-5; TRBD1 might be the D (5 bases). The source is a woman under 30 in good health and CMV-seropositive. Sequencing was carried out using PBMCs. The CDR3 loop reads CASSSRRGILSNQPQHF. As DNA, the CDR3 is TGTGCCAGCAGCTCCCGTCGGGGGATTTTAAGCAATCAGCCCCAGCATTTT.